The present T cell receptor beta chain was sequenced within a study of spatial heterogeneity in lung cancer. This CDR3 has 14 residues. Germline V gene lookup returns CDR1 KGHSY and CDR2 FQNENV. The V end was cut by 1 base, the J end by 2 bases, with 8 bases between. Sample time point: sample taken at primary tumor resection. Unsorted whole RNA samples from tumor, nontumor lung or frozen PBMC were sequenced. This clonotype occurred many times. Antigen: not known. TCRdb re-called the 5' RACE reads with MiXCR, one entry per CDR3 protein. The sample holds about 95,000 distinct CDR3 sequences, 7.5% to 10% seen once. Study observations and caveats: In blood, ubiquitous expanded tumor TCRs appeared more at resection than follow-up.

The receptor comes from a male donor with early-stage non-small cell lung cancer. The chain employs TRBV16 and TRBJ1-2; D remains ambiguous. Sequences were derived from PBMCs, sampled at surgery. The CDR3 bases are TGTGCCAGCAGCCAATATCCGGGCAACTATGGCTACACCTTC. Its translation: CASSQYPGNYGYTF. Using reference TRBV16 and TRBJ1-2 for the parts outside the CDR3, the full variable domain is GEEVAQTPKHLVRGEGQKAKLYCAPIKGHSYVFWYQQVLKNEFKFLISFQNENVFDETGMPKERFSAKCLPNSPCSLEIQATKLEDSAVYFCASSQYPGNYGYTFGSGTRLTVV.